The clone carrying this T cell receptor beta chain appeared a few times. Its antigen is unidentified. Amplified material comprised TCR beta CDR3 regions derived from RNA transcripts. A first-round RT-PCR used HTBI primers, followed by a second-round multiplex PCR. TCRdb ran MiXCR on the multiplex PCR reads and lists one entry per CDR3 protein. The sample has around 1.1 million distinct CDR3 sequences; 35% to 45% are singletons. Patients were diagnosed from clinical symptoms, serum thyroxine, TRAb, thyroid ultrasound and orbital computed tomography. The data belong to a study of Graves' ophthalmopathy and Graves' hyperthyroidism. Study-wide results and limits: Most clonotypes expanded in thyroid above 0.001 frequency were present in blood too.

This CDR3 spans 13 amino acids. Germline loops: CDR1 SGHDT, CDR2 YYEEEE. V shed 3 bases and J 6 bases; nucleotides not matched to a gene: 1. The sequencing input was peripheral blood or thyroid tissue (not recorded which). The rearrangement joins TRBV5-6 to TRBJ1-2; TRBD1 matches at 11 bases. This TCR was recovered from an adult man with Graves' hyperthyroidism. CDR3 sequence: CASSWDRGNGYTF. CDR3 nucleotides: TGTGCCAGCAGCTGGGACAGGGGGAATGGCTACACCTTC.